By proportion, the clone carrying this TCR beta chain is medium-sized. Assay: immunoSEQ multiplex PCR; the TCRdb copy retains only in-frame clones and omits some. The data hold about 1,500 clones, with roughly 18% observed a single time. The data originate from a study of T cells in localized non-small cell lung cancer. This CDR3 spans 14 amino acids. The trim removed 3 bases at V and 6 bases at J, leaving 7 bases unmatched. Germline CDR1 reads SGHNT; CDR2 reads YENEEA. Material: normal lung tissue next to the tumor, obtained before any cancer treatment. The V gene is TRBV11-3, the J gene TRBJ2-7; 8 bases line up with TRBD1. The sequence was obtained from a female donor over 55 with stage II lung adenocarcinoma. The CDR3: CASSFPGQVSEQYF. The CDR3 DNA sequence: TGTGCCAGCAGCTTCCCGGGACAGGTTAGCGAGCAGTACTTC.